This T cell receptor (beta chain) came from a study of beta chain features in type 1 diabetes. Findings and limits, study-wide: Reduced insertions and increased deletions marked VDJ junctions in type 1 diabetes patients. Shortening that was moderate but significant affected the TCRB CDR3s of Type 1 diabetes patients in all four CD4+ subsets.

With 2 bases removed from V and 0 bases from J, the gap between germline ends came to 8 bases. Germline values: CDR1 GTSNPN, CDR2 SVGIG (reference sequence). The CDR3 is made up of 14 amino acids. Details on this clone: The antigen is undetermined.

Sequencing targeted expressed TCRB transcripts, as all isolated RNA had been reverse transcribed. TCRdb's table, derived via immunoSEQ multiplex PCR, lists solely in-frame clones and lacks some. Among about 700,000 clones listed, roughly 13% were seen once. Sorted populations all had greater than 95% purity. The TCR sequence derives from a man aged 18-30 years with type 1 diabetes. The chain recombines TRBV30 with TRBJ2-1, with D perhaps TRBD2 (6 bases). The sequenced sample was naive CD4+ T cells from blood. The CDR3 region has the DNA TGTGCCTGGAGTCGGGGGAGCTCCTACAATGAGCAGTTCTTC. As protein: CAWSRGSSYNEQFF.